This T cell receptor (beta chain) was profiled in a study of CD8 T cells in ankylosing spondylitis. Study-wide results and caveats: It appeared that ankylosing spondylitis blood was characterized by a TCR beta motif of fewer than ten highly homologous variants.

This clonotype showed up many times. Its antigen remains unknown. TCRdb ran MiXCR on the 5' RACE reads and lists one entry per CDR3 protein. The sample includes approximately 300,000 distinct CDR3 sequences, 7% to 9% of them seen just once. The receptor was derived from a male donor with ankylosing spondylitis. Sequenced input: blood, either unsorted or a sorted T cell fraction (not recorded which).

The CDR3 coding sequence is TGTGCCAGCAGTTATATCGAACAAGAGGCGGGCGGCTACACCTTC. Protein sequence: CASSYIEQEAGGYTF. V gene TRBV6-9 combines with J gene TRBJ1-2, with D uncertain. From germline, CDR1 is MNHGY and CDR2 SVAAGI. V was clipped by 2 bases and J by 8 bases, with 18 bases between them. The CDR3 loop spans 15 amino acids.